A selection of T cell receptor beta chains follows, all from one sample in a study of blood T cell repertoires in COVID-19. The table came from immunoSEQ multiplex PCR; TCRdb's copy has only in-frame clones and leaves some out. The profile shows about 100,000 clones, 82% of them singletons. The specimen was peripheral blood. The receptors come from a man aged 60 to 75 with acute or convalescent COVID-19. Each CDR3 is given with its conserved first and last residue. D genes are given only for firm matches. Size is omitted from some rows. Given values are once, few, many or a class for expanded clones.

J,D,size,V,DNA,CDR3
TRBJ1-4,TRBD1,once,TRBV6-5,TGTGCCAGCAGTTACGGGTCGACAGGGAGCGAAAAACTGTTTTTT,CASSYGSTGSEKLFF
TRBJ1-6,TRBD1,.,TRBV18,TGTGCCAGCTCACCAGGGACAGAGGGTAGCTCCTATAATTCACCCCTCCACTTT,CASSPGTEGSSYNSPLHF
TRBJ1-6,TRBD1,.,TRBV10-3,TGTGCCATCAGTGTCCTCGGGACAGATAATTCACCCCTCCACTTT,CAISVLGTDNSPLHF
TRBJ1-5,TRBD1,.,TRBV27,TGTGCCAGCAGTTTATACTGGGGACAGGGGAATCAGCCCCAGCATTTT,CASSLYWGQGNQPQHF
TRBJ2-1,TRBD2,.,TRBV5-1,TGCGCCAGCAGCTTGGCGGGGACTAGCGGGAAAGAGCAGTTCTTC,CASSLAGTSGKEQFF
TRBJ2-5,.,.,TRBV7-9,TGTGCCAGCAGCTTAGGCGGCGGGCTGGGGGAGACCCAGTACTTC,CASSLGGGLGETQYF
TRBJ2-1,TRBD1,.,TRBV7-3,TGTGCCAGCAGCTCTACAGGGGGTTCTTCCTACAATGAGCAGTTCTTC,CASSSTGGSSYNEQFF
TRBJ2-1,.,.,TRBV24-1,TGTGCCACCAGTGCCGGACACCGCTCCTACAATGAGCAGTTCTTC,CATSAGHRSYNEQFF
TRBJ1-1,TRBD1,.,TRBV5-1,TGCGCCAGCAGCTTTACTGGACAGGGTGTATCTGAAGCTTTCTTT,CASSFTGQGVSEAFF
TRBJ2-3,.,.,TRBV5-1,TGCGCCAGCAGCCCCAGCGGGAGCACAGATACGCAGTATTTT,CASSPSGSTDTQYF
TRBJ1-2,.,.,TRBV21-1,TGTGCCAGCAGCAAGTTGGGAGGGTATGGCTACACCTTC,CASSKLGGYGYTF
TRBJ1-5,.,.,TRBV6-4,TGTGCCAGCAGCCCCTCCTTGGCCCAGCCCCAGCATTTT,CASSPSLAQPQHF
TRBJ2-7,.,.,TRBV11-2,TGTGCCAGCAGCTTACGAACTTTCTACGAGCAGTACTTC,CASSLRTFYEQYF
TRBJ2-5,.,.,TRBV2,TGTGCCAGCAGGCGGGACGAGGAGACCCAGTACTTC,CASRRDEETQYF
TRBJ2-5,.,once,TRBV27,TGTGCCAGCAGTCCCCAGGCCGGGAACAAAGAGACCCAGTACTTC,CASSPQAGNKETQYF
TRBJ1-1,.,.,TRBV20-1,TGCAGTGCTAGTATGGTCCGTGCGGGCGCTTTCTTT,CSASMVRAGAFF
TRBJ2-3,.,.,TRBV24-1,TGTGCCACCAGTGTCCCGGGAAGTACGCAGTATTTT,CATSVPGSTQYF
TRBJ2-5,.,.,TRBV7-3,TGTGCCAGCAGCTTATCACAATTGGAGACCCAGTACTTC,CASSLSQLETQYF
TRBJ1-6,TRBD1,.,TRBV19,TGTGCCAGTAGTTGGACAGGGTCGTCCTATAATTCACCCCTCCACTTT,CASSWTGSSYNSPLHF
TRBJ2-1,TRBD2,.,TRBV7-2,TGTGCCAGCAGTCGGACTAGCGGCGGCTACAATGAGCAGTTCTTC,CASSRTSGGYNEQFF
TRBJ2-7,.,.,TRBV18,TGTGCCAGCTCACCCCGTAGCGAATCCTACGAGCAGTACTTC,CASSPRSESYEQYF
TRBJ1-5,TRBD1,.,TRBV6-5,TGTGCCAGCAGCGTTGGACAGGGGGATCCTCAGCCCCAGCATTTT,CASSVGQGDPQPQHF
TRBJ2-2,.,once,TRBV28,TGTGCCAGCAGTTTAGGTTCACTAGCAGGTGCCACCGGGGAGCTGTTTTTT,CASSLGSLAGATGELFF
TRBJ2-1,TRBD2,.,TRBV5-1,TGCGCCAGCAGCTCCTCTAGCGGGGGGGCGAAGCAGCAGTTCTTC,CASSSSSGGAKQQFF
TRBJ1-3,.,once,TRBV9,TGTGCCAGCAGCGGGGGACACCCGAGCTCTGGAAACACCATATATTTT,CASSGGHPSSGNTIYF
TRBJ2-1,TRBD2,.,TRBV6-2/TRBV6-3,TGTGCCAGCAGTTTCCTAACCGGGACTAGCGGGGTAGGCAATGAGCAGTTCTTC,CASSFLTGTSGVGNEQFF
TRBJ1-2,TRBD1,.,TRBV11-3,TGTGCCAGCAGCCCTCGGTTCAGGGGGGTAACTAACTATGGCTACACCTTC,CASSPRFRGVTNYGYTF
TRBJ2-1,TRBD1,few,TRBV6-5,TGTGCCAGCAGTTACTCGATAAACGACAGGGATGAGCAGTTCTTC,CASSYSINDRDEQFF